This is a list of T cell receptor beta chains from one sample in a study of vaccination effects on CD4 cells after COVID-19. Produced via immunoSEQ multiplex PCR; TCRdb's table is partial and in-frame only. The sample records around 62,000 clones, 74% being singletons. Their cognate antigens are unknown. The sample consisted of CD4+ T cells from PBMCs cultured without peptide, taken after COVID-19 vaccination. Receptors were obtained from a human donor who received a COVID-19 vaccine. Each CDR3 is given with its conserved first and last residue. A D gene is named only where the DNA matches it firmly. Clone size is given for some rows only: seen once, a few or many times, or a class if the clone is expanded.

TRBV6-1	TRBJ1-5	TRBD1	NA	TGTGCCAGCAGTGAACCGACGGACAGGGCGGGTCAGCCCCAGCATTTT	CASSEPTDRAGQPQHF
TRBV4-2	TRBJ1-4	TRBD1	NA	TGTGCCAGCAGTCCAAGGGGACAGGGGAGTGAAAAACTGTTTTTT	CASSPRGQGSEKLFF
TRBV6-5	TRBJ2-1	TRBD2	NA	TGTGCCACTTTAGCGGGGGATTCCTACAATGAGCAGTTCTTC	CATLAGDSYNEQFF
TRBV15	TRBJ2-1	NA	NA	TGTGCCACCAGCAGAGACTACAATGAGCAGTTCTTC	CATSRDYNEQFF
TRBV7-2	TRBJ1-6	NA	NA	TGTGCCAGCAGCTTAGGGGGTAGCTCCTATAATTCACCCCTCCACTTT	CASSLGGSSYNSPLHF
TRBV2	TRBJ1-5	NA	few	TGTGCCAGCAGTTTACAGGGCGCGGGTCAGCCCCAGCATTTT	CASSLQGAGQPQHF
TRBV7-2	TRBJ2-1	NA	NA	TGTGCCAGCAGCTTAAGGCACGGGCCTAGCTCCTACAATGAGCAGTTCTTC	CASSLRHGPSSYNEQFF
TRBV3-1/TRBV3-2	TRBJ2-5	NA	NA	TGTGCCAGCAGCCAAGATGCCGGGACCCAGTACTTC	CASSQDAGTQYF
TRBV24-1	TRBJ2-1	NA	NA	TGTGCCACCAGTGATTTATTCAGAGGTGAGCAGTTCTTC	CATSDLFRGEQFF
TRBV7-2	TRBJ2-3	NA	NA	TGTGCCAGCAGCTTAAACGTAATCCATACAGATACGCAGTATTTT	CASSLNVIHTDTQYF
TRBV13	TRBJ1-1	NA	few	TGTGCCAGCAGCCCGGACCTAATGAACACTGAAGCTTTCTTT	CASSPDLMNTEAFF
TRBV5-1	TRBJ1-1	TRBD1	NA	TGCGCCAGCAGCTTGCTACAGGGGCTGAACACTGAAGCTTTCTTT	CASSLLQGLNTEAFF
TRBV5-1	TRBJ1-3	TRBD1	NA	TGCGCCAGCAGCTTGGCCCCGGGACAGGGGGCATACACCATATATTTT	CASSLAPGQGAYTIYF
TRBV6-2/TRBV6-3	TRBJ1-2	NA	NA	TGTGCCAGCAGTTACTCCCAGGGGCGTTCGATTTATGGCTACACCTTC	CASSYSQGRSIYGYTF
TRBV2	TRBJ2-5	NA	once	TGTGCCAGCAGTGCGACTAGATCTGAGACCCAGTACTTC	CASSATRSETQYF
TRBV27	TRBJ2-1	TRBD2	NA	TGTGCCAGCAGTTTATTGGGACTAGCGGGGGGAATGCAGTTCTTC	CASSLLGLAGGMQFF
TRBV9	TRBJ2-5	TRBD1	NA	TGTGCCAGCAGCGTAATGGGACAGGGGCCCCTACAAGAGACCCAGTACTTC	CASSVMGQGPLQETQYF
TRBV10-2	TRBJ2-3	TRBD2	NA	TGCGCCAGCTCTAGCGGGGGGGCCGGCACAGATACGCAGTATTTT	CASSSGGAGTDTQYF
TRBV29-1	TRBJ1-5	NA	NA	TGCAGCGTTGAAGGAGGCTTGGGACAGCCCCAGCATTTT	CSVEGGLGQPQHF
TRBV5-8	TRBJ2-3	NA	NA	TGTGCCAGCAGCTTTCGCGGGGGCCGCACAGATACGCAGTATTTT	CASSFRGGRTDTQYF
TRBV9	TRBJ1-4	NA	NA	TGTGCCAGCAGCAAGCAGGTTTACTCAACTAATGAAAAACTGTTTTTT	CASSKQVYSTNEKLFF
TRBV7-2	TRBJ2-1	NA	NA	TGTGCCAGCAGCACACTTGTCAATGAGCAGTTCTTC	CASSTLVNEQFF
TRBV7-8	TRBJ2-2	NA	NA	TGTGCCAGCAGCGGCCGAGGTGGGGAGCTGTTTTTT	CASSGRGGELFF
TRBV29-1	TRBJ2-3	NA	NA	TGCAGCGCCCTGGGCAGGGGGGTCACAGATACGCAGTATTTT	CSALGRGVTDTQYF
TRBV30	TRBJ1-5	NA	NA	TGTGCCTGGAGGGGGCAGCCGAATCAGCCCCAGCATTTT	CAWRGQPNQPQHF
TRBV4-1	TRBJ1-6	NA	NA	TGCGCCAGCAGCCTCTTAGAGGGACGGACTTATAATTCACCCCTCCACTTT	CASSLLEGRTYNSPLHF
TRBV6-1	TRBJ1-2	NA	few	TGTGCCAGCAGTGTAACGCCAGGGGTATTGGACTATGGCTACACCTTC	CASSVTPGVLDYGYTF
TRBV5-4	TRBJ2-1	TRBD1	NA	TGTGCCAGCAGCTTGAAACAGGGGGCAAATGAGCAGTTCTTC	CASSLKQGANEQFF
TRBV6-5	TRBJ2-3	TRBD1	NA	TGTGCCAGCAGTCCCCCGGGACAGGGGTCAGATACGCAGTATTTT	CASSPPGQGSDTQYF
TRBV2	TRBJ2-5	NA	NA	TGTGCCAGCAGTTTAGCGGTCCCTGGGGAGACCCAGTACTTC	CASSLAVPGETQYF
TRBV7-9	TRBJ1-6	TRBD1	NA	TGTGCCAGCAGCTCCGGACAGGGGAGTTCACCCCTCCACTTT	CASSSGQGSSPLHF
TRBV30	TRBJ1-1	NA	NA	TGTGCCTGGGGTCCCAGGACAGTTATGAACACTGAAGCTTTCTTT	CAWGPRTVMNTEAFF
TRBV25-1	TRBJ2-5	NA	NA	TGTGCCAGCAGTGAATTAGTAGGCAGGGTCCAAGAGACCCAGTACTTC	CASSELVGRVQETQYF
TRBV4-1	TRBJ2-1	NA	NA	TGCGCCACCGGCATACGGGGAGGCCTTGAGCAGTTCTTC	CATGIRGGLEQFF
TRBV5-5	TRBJ2-5	NA	few	TGTGCCAGCAGCTTTGGACCTAACTGGACCCAGTACTTC	CASSFGPNWTQYF
TRBV2	TRBJ1-4	NA	NA	TGTGCCAGCAGTGAAAGTTTAGACGGACAACTGTTTTTT	CASSESLDGQLFF
TRBV21-1	TRBJ2-3	NA	once	TGTGCCAGCAGCAAAGAGCCCAGAGCCACAGATACGCAGTATTTT	CASSKEPRATDTQYF
TRBV3-1/TRBV3-2	TRBJ2-5	TRBD1	few	TGTGCCAGCAGCCAAGTCTTCTCAGGGGGCGCTTACGGGGAGACCCAGTACTTC	CASSQVFSGGAYGETQYF
TRBV28	TRBJ1-1	NA	NA	TGTGCCAGCAGTTCCCCAAGGGGGAACACTGAAGCTTTCTTT	CASSSPRGNTEAFF
TRBV7-8	TRBJ1-3	NA	NA	TGTGCCAGCAGCTCGACACCGAGCTCTGGAAACACCATATATTTT	CASSSTPSSGNTIYF
TRBV13	TRBJ2-5	NA	NA	TGTGCCAGCAGCTCCCGCAAGGGAACGCGGACCCAGTACTTC	CASSSRKGTRTQYF
TRBV19	TRBJ2-3	TRBD2	NA	TGTGCCAGTAGTTCGGGACTAGTCACAGATACGCAGTATTTT	CASSSGLVTDTQYF
TRBV7-2	TRBJ2-3	TRBD2	NA	TGTGCCAGCAGCTTAGCCGGGACTAGCGCGACAGATACGCAGTATTTT	CASSLAGTSATDTQYF
TRBV5-1	TRBJ2-3	NA	NA	TGCGCCAGCACCCGAGGGGATAGCACAGATACGCAGTATTTT	CASTRGDSTDTQYF
TRBV6-4	TRBJ1-6	NA	NA	TGTGCCAGCAGCAGATCCTATAATTCACCCCTCCACTTT	CASSRSYNSPLHF
TRBV9	TRBJ1-2	TRBD1	NA	TGTGCCAGCGGCCGGGACAGGGACAGCTATGGCTACACCTTC	CASGRDRDSYGYTF
TRBV11-2	TRBJ1-1	NA	few	TGTGCCAGCAGCCTCAGACTGAACACTGAAGCTTTCTTT	CASSLRLNTEAFF
TRBV24-1	TRBJ2-3	NA	NA	TGTGCCACTAAAAGCACAGATACGCAGTATTTT	CATKSTDTQYF
TRBV7-9	TRBJ2-1	NA	NA	TGTGCCAGCAGCCCAGGGACCTCCTACAATGAGCAGTTCTTC	CASSPGTSYNEQFF
TRBV2	TRBJ1-3	NA	NA	TGTGCCAGCAGTGAAGCGGAGGGCACGGGAAACACCATATATTTT	CASSEAEGTGNTIYF
TRBV2	TRBJ2-1	NA	NA	TGTGCCAGCAGTGTCGAATTAGAGCAGTTCTTC	CASSVELEQFF
TRBV7-2	TRBJ2-3	NA	NA	TGTGCCAGCAACTATAGGGGAGGAAGCACAGATACGCAGTATTTT	CASNYRGGSTDTQYF
TRBV28	TRBJ1-1	NA	NA	TGTGCCAGCAGTTTGTATCTGGAAAGCTTCGCTGCTTTCTTT	CASSLYLESFAAFF
TRBV18	TRBJ1-4	TRBD1	NA	TGTGCCAGCTCACCATGGACAGGGGGCACTAATGAAAAACTGTTTTTT	CASSPWTGGTNEKLFF
TRBV6-1	TRBJ1-5	NA	NA	TGTGCCAGCAGTGAAACCGGGGATCGGCCCCAGCATTTT	CASSETGDRPQHF